The clone carrying this T cell receptor beta chain has just one count. Original analysis: Amplified reference gene primers provided the basis for estimating nucleated cell counts. Sequencing used immunoSEQ multiplex PCR; TCRdb keeps in-frame clones, though not all of them. The V and J calls and clone size come from that table; D and trimming were worked out from the DNA. The sample has about 140,000 clones, around 73% seen once. This record belongs to a study of blood T cell repertoires in COVID-19. Study details: The United States, Italy and Spain provided the acute and convalescent COVID-19 samples. From T cells, B-cell-depleted T cells, or PBMCs came the material, which was cDNA or gDNA.

Trimming pared 4 bases from V and 1 base from J, leaving 23 bases between. The CDR3 spans 18 residues. Germline CDR1 and CDR2: SGHDT and YYEEEE. The sequenced sample consisted of peripheral blood. The receptor comes from a woman aged 45-65 years with active or convalescent COVID-19. The V gene is TRBV5-6, the J gene TRBJ1-1; a weak D match, TRBD1 (6 bases). DNA of the CDR3: TGTGCCAGCAGCCGAGGGGGTGGGACGCCAACCAAGAACACTGAAGCTTTCTTT. Translating gives CASSRGGGTPTKNTEAFF.